This T cell receptor beta chain was captured by sequencing in a study of OX40 agonist ivuxolimab in advanced cancers. Study in general: Therapy given before enrollment (anti-PD-1, anti-PD-L1 or anti-CTLA-4) was allowed, and around 40% had some.

Concerning this clone: Its antigen remains unknown.

Method: immunoSEQ multiplex PCR; TCRdb's copy keeps in-frame clones and lacks some. The sample lists about 69,000 clones; roughly 87% were seen once. The study, taken as a whole, reports: CD8+ T cells were the subset that, on average, had more expanded clones than CD4+. Those patients achieving a partial response at 0.1-3.0 mg/kg showed among the lowest clonal expansion.

This specimen was CD4+ or CD8+ T cells sorted from blood, taken in a trial of the OX40 agonist ivuxolimab. The receptor was derived from an adult with an advanced solid tumor such as melanoma, head and neck, liver or kidney cancer.

The CDR3 is CASGTRGAESEAFF. The CDR3 nucleotides are TGTGCTAGTGGGACACGGGGGGCAGAGTCTGAAGCTTTCTTT. The chain links TRBV12-5 to TRBJ1-1, with D perhaps matching TRBD1 (6 bases). V lost 6 bases and J lost 6, with 17 bases in between. The germline CDR1 and CDR2 sequences are LGHNT and FRNRAP. The CDR3 has 14 amino acids.